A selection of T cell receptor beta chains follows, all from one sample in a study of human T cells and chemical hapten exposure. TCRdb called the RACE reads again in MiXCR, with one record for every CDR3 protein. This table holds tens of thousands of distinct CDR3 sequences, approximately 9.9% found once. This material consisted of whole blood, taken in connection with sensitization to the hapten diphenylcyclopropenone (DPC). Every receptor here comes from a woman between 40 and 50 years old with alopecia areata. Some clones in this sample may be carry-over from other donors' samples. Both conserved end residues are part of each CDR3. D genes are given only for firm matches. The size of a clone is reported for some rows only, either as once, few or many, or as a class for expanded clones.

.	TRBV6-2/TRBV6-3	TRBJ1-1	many	TGTGCCAGCAGTTACATGCGGACTTTGAACACTGAAGCTTTCTTT	CASSYMRTLNTEAFF
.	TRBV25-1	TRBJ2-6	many	TGTGCCAGCAGCGAGCCAGGGCTCTCTGGGGCCAACGTCCTGACTTTC	CASSEPGLSGANVLTF
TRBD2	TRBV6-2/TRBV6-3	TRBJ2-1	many	TGTGCCAGCAGTTCGGGGGGGACCTACAATGAGCAGTTCTTC	CASSSGGTYNEQFF
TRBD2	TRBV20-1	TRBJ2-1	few	TGCAGTGCTAGATTCGAAATAGCGGGGGGGAAGTTCTTC	CSARFEIAGGKFF
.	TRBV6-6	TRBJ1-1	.	TGTGCCAGCAGTTACAAAGGGGGCACTGAAGCTTTCTTT	CASSYKGGTEAFF
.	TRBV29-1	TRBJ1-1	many	TGCAGCGTTGAAAAGTCCGAGTCTGAAGCTTTCTTT	CSVEKSESEAFF
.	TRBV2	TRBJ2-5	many	TGTGCCAGCAGACTACAAGAGACCCAGTACTTC	CASRLQETQYF
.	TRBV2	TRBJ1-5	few	TGTGCCAGCAGTGGGTCCCACTTGAGCAATCAGCCCCAGCATTTT	CASSGSHLSNQPQHF
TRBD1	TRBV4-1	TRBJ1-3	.	TGCGCCAGCAGCCAAAGGGACAGGGATTATGGAAACACCATATATTTT	CASSQRDRDYGNTIYF
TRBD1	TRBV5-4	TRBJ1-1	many	TGTGCCAGCAGCCTGGACTCCAAGGGGGCAGGCACTGAAGCTTTCTTT	CASSLDSKGAGTEAFF
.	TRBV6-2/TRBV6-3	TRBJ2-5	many	TGTGCCAGCAGGGTTAGCGGAGGGTACCAAGAGACCCAGTACTTC	CASRVSGGYQETQYF
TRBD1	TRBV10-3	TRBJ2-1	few	TGTGCCATCAGTGAGACAGGGACAGGGGATAACAATGAGCAGTTCTTC	CAISETGTGDNNEQFF
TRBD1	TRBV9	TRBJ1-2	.	TGTGCCAGCAGCGTAGGTACAGGGGACTATGGCTACACCTTC	CASSVGTGDYGYTF
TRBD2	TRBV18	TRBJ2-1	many	TGTGCCAGCTCACCACCGGGGGGGGGATCCTACAATGAGCAGTTCTTC	CASSPPGGGSYNEQFF
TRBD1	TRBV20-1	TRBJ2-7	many	TGCAGTGCTGGCCCCGGGGACAGTAAATCTTACGAGCAGTACTTC	CSAGPGDSKSYEQYF
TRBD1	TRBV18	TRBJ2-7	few	TGTGCCAGCTCACTCTCCCCCCCCGGGACAGGGGTCCCCGAGCAGTACTTC	CASSLSPPGTGVPEQYF
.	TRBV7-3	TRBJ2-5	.	TGTGCCAGCAGCTTAAGCCGCGGGGAGACCCAGTACTTC	CASSLSRGETQYF
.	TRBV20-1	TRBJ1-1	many	TGCAGTGCTAGATGGCCGGGCCGGAACACTGAAGCTTTCTTT	CSARWPGRNTEAFF
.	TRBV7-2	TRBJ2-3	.	TGTGCCAGCAGCCCGGCGGAAGATACGCAATATTTT	CASSPAEDTQYF
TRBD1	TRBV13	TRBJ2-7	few	TGTGCCAGCAGCTTACGGGCAGGGGGTACCAACTCCTACGAGCAGTACTTC	CASSLRAGGTNSYEQYF
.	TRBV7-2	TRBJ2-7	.	TGTGCCAGCAGCTTAGGTATGTTGCGGGTCCACGAGCAGTACTTC	CASSLGMLRVHEQYF
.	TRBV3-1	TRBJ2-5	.	TGTGCCAGCCGGCTTGGCGGAGAAGAGACCCAGTACTTC	CASRLGGEETQYF